This T cell receptor (beta chain) was obtained from a study of tumor-infiltrating lymphocytes in localized non-small cell lung cancer. Turning to the study itself: Some samples were collected after neoadjuvant chemotherapy; smokers, never-smokers and several histologies were included. Overall study findings and caveats: Tumors had more T cell infiltration than uninvolved lung, per TCRbeta sequencing and CD3 counts. Tumor T-cell fraction was not associated with recurrence-free survival.

With respect to this clone: Antigen unknown.

The V and J ends lost 2 bases and 7 bases respectively, with 12 bases between them. Germline CDR1 and CDR2: SGHTA and FQGTGA. The CDR3 has 13 residues. Measured with immunoSEQ multiplex PCR; TCRdb has only the in-frame clones, and not every one. This table has roughly 15,000 clones, 69% appearing once. The receptor comes from a human donor with non-small cell lung cancer. The V call is TRBV7-3, the J call TRBJ2-7, with a tentative D call TRBD2 (5 bases). The sequencing sample was made of lung tumor tissue. CDR3 in amino acids: CASSLGAAFEQYF. CDR3 sequence (DNA): TGTGCCAGCAGCTTAGGAGCGGCCTTTGAGCAGTACTTC. Based on the CDR3 plus reference TRBV7-3 and TRBJ2-7, the full variable domain is GAGVSQTPSNKVTEKGKYVELRCDPISGHTALYWYRQSLGQGPEFLIYFQGTGAADDSGLPNDRFFAVRPEGSVSTLKIQRTERGDSAVYLCASSLGAAFEQYFGPGTRLTVT.